This entry features one T cell receptor beta chain sequence. Its antigen is unidentified. A much larger clone sits a single nucleotide away, making a read error possible. The template was RNA from unsorted bulk tissue. Chemotherapy-naive patients with new lung cancer underwent thoracic surgery in China, August–November 2014. This record belongs to a study of tumor and adjacent non-tumor tissue in lung cancer. Study-wide findings and caveats: Normal lung showed higher cumulative top 100 clone frequency than tumor. Patients with more diverse tumor TCRs had worse survival.

Germline CDR1 is LGHNA and CDR2 is YNFKEQ. The CDR3 spans 14 residues. Three rounds of nested PCR, following a modified ARM-PCR protocol, produced the TCRbeta library. TCRdb called the multiplex PCR reads again in MiXCR, with one record for every CDR3 protein. The sample consists of approximately 150,000 distinct CDR3 sequences, around two thirds of them appearing once. This receptor was identified in a man aged 55 to 70 with small cell lung cancer. Sequenced: lung tumor tissue. The chain employs TRBV4-2 and TRBJ2-1, with 8 bases identical to TRBD2. The CDR3 coding sequence is TGTGCCAGCAGCCAAGAGACTAGCGACAATGAGCGGTTCTTC. Translated: CASSQETSDNERFF.